A selection of T cell receptor beta chains follows, all from one sample in a study of blood T cell repertoires in COVID-19. Data came from immunoSEQ multiplex PCR; TCRdb stores just in-frame clones and leaves some out. The sample has 60,000 to 70,000 clones, approximately 91% seen once; the top ten hold less than 8%. Source material: peripheral blood. The receptors were sampled from a human donor in a cohort sampled during active COVID-19. Each CDR3 is given with its conserved first and last residue. The D gene is left open where the match is weak. Size tells how often a clone was seen (once, few, many) or the class of an expanded clone, and some rows leave it out.

>.|TRBJ1-6|.|TRBV7-2
TGTGCCAGCAGCTTAGGAGATAATTCACCCCTCCACTTT
CASSLGDNSPLHF
>TRBD1|TRBJ1-2|.|TRBV3-1/TRBV3-2
TGTGCCAGCGGTCGGAGGACAGGGGACTGGAACTATGGCTACACCTTC
CASGRRTGDWNYGYTF
>TRBD2|TRBJ2-1|.|TRBV6-6
TGTGCCAGCACTATGGCGGCGGGGGGGCCTGGGGATGAGCAGTTCTTC
CASTMAAGGPGDEQFF
>TRBD2|TRBJ2-3|few|TRBV15
TGTGCCACCAGCAGAGATCGGCTAGCGGGGGATACGCAGTATTTT
CATSRDRLAGDTQYF
>.|TRBJ1-1|.|TRBV3-1/TRBV3-2
TGTGCCAGCAGCCAGTTAACAGAGAACACTGAAGCTTTCTTT
CASSQLTENTEAFF
>TRBD1|TRBJ1-2|.|TRBV5-4
TGTGCCAGCAGCCGGGACAGGAGTAACTATGGCTACACCTTC
CASSRDRSNYGYTF
>TRBD2|TRBJ2-1|.|TRBV11-2
TGTGCCAGCAGCCAAGGCCCGGGACTAGCGGGAGGGAGGAATGAGCAGTTCTTC
CASSQGPGLAGGRNEQFF
>.|TRBJ1-6|.|TRBV7-2
TGTGCCAGCAGCTTAGTAGTACAGGGTTCACCCCTCCACTTT
CASSLVVQGSPLHF
>.|TRBJ1-2|once|TRBV9
TGTGCCAGCAGCCCCCGCGGGAGGGATGGCTACACCTTC
CASSPRGRDGYTF
>TRBD2|TRBJ2-7|.|TRBV2
TGTGCCAGCAGTGGGGGGGCCGGGACTAGGACTGCCTACGAGCAGTACTTC
CASSGGAGTRTAYEQYF
>.|TRBJ1-1|few|TRBV7-9
TGTGCCAGCAGCTTAATGGGAGGGAACACTGAAGCTTTCTTT
CASSLMGGNTEAFF
>.|TRBJ1-6|.|TRBV6-2/TRBV6-3
TGTGCCAGCAGTTACTCGTCAGGGGACCTCCACTTT
CASSYSSGDLHF
>TRBD2|TRBJ2-5|.|TRBV7-2
TGTGCCAGCAGCTTAGCGCAGCTAGCGGGGGGGCAAGAGACCCAGTACTTC
CASSLAQLAGGQETQYF
>.|TRBJ2-7|.|TRBV7-9
TGTGCCAGCAGCTCCCCCCGGGAACCATACGAGCAGTACTTC
CASSSPREPYEQYF
>.|TRBJ2-7|.|TRBV19
TGTGCCAGTAGTATAGGAGGGCGAGGGTCCTACGAGCAGTACTTC
CASSIGGRGSYEQYF
>.|TRBJ1-1|.|TRBV24-1
TGTGCCACCAGGGGCCAGGGTGACACTGAAGCTTTCTTT
CATRGQGDTEAFF
>.|TRBJ1-1|.|TRBV11-3
TGTGCCAGCAGCTTTGCAGGGGTGAACACTGAAGCTTTCTTT
CASSFAGVNTEAFF
>TRBD2|TRBJ2-3|.|TRBV10-2
TGCGCCAGCAGTGAGGGCGCGGGGGGGCCCGGAGATACGCAGTATTTT
CASSEGAGGPGDTQYF
>.|TRBJ2-5|.|TRBV2
TGTGCCAGCAGTGTGCTAGCGAAAAAAGAGACCCAGTACTTC
CASSVLAKKETQYF
>.|TRBJ1-1|.|TRBV28
TGTGCCAGCAGTCGACACGCTTTGAACACTGAAGCTTTCTTT
CASSRHALNTEAFF
>.|TRBJ1-3|.|TRBV12-5
TGTGCTAGTGGTTTGGTTCTGACAACGGGGAGGGAAGGGGGAAACACCATATATTTT
CASGLVLTTGREGGNTIYF
>TRBD2|TRBJ2-5|.|TRBV4-1
TGCGCCAGCAGCCAAGACGGGACTAGCGGGGGAGGAGGGGAGACCCAGTACTTC
CASSQDGTSGGGGETQYF
>.|TRBJ1-1|.|TRBV6-4
TGTGCCAGCAGGAGGGAACGAAACACTGAAGCTTTCTTT
CASRRERNTEAFF
>.|TRBJ2-1|.|TRBV6-5
TGTGCCAGCAGTTACTCTGGGTGGGCTGAGCAGTTCTTC
CASSYSGWAEQFF
>TRBD2|TRBJ2-1|.|TRBV11-2
TGTGCCAGCAGCTTAGATAGCGGGGCTAGTAATGAGCAGTTCTTC
CASSLDSGASNEQFF
>TRBD1|TRBJ2-5|.|TRBV24-1
TGTGCCACCAGTCCTCCGGGACAGGGGGCAGAGACCCAGTACTTC
CATSPPGQGAETQYF
>TRBD1|TRBJ2-1|.|TRBV4-1
TGCGCCAGCAGCCTGGGACAGGGAGGCGGCGATGAGCAGTTCTTC
CASSLGQGGGDEQFF
>TRBD1|TRBJ2-1|.|TRBV11-3
TGTGCCAGCTCAGGACAGGGGGTATACAATGAGCAGTTCTTC
CASSGQGVYNEQFF
>.|TRBJ1-6|.|TRBV20-1
TGCAGTGCTAGTCGTCCGGGGTCGCGTAATTCACCCCTCCACTTT
CSASRPGSRNSPLHF
>.|TRBJ1-3|few|TRBV7-8
TGTGCCAGCAGCCGCACGAGTGGAAACACCATATATTTT
CASSRTSGNTIYF
>TRBD1|TRBJ1-6|.|TRBV9
TGTGCCAGCAGCGTAAGGACAGGCGATTCACCCCTCCACTTT
CASSVRTGDSPLHF
>TRBD1|TRBJ1-2|.|TRBV28
TGTGCCAGCAGCCATACAGGGGGCTATCGGGACGGCTACACCTTC
CASSHTGGYRDGYTF
>.|TRBJ1-2|.|TRBV6-5
TGTGCCAGCAGTTATCGTGGGGCTATGAGCTATGGCTACACCTTC
CASSYRGAMSYGYTF
>.|TRBJ1-3|.|TRBV6-5
TGTGCCAGCAGTTCCTCAGGGTTAGGAGGTGGAAACACCATATATTTT
CASSSSGLGGGNTIYF